One and the same sample provided the 6 T cell receptor beta chains below, sequenced in a study of blood T cell repertoires in COVID-19. Clones were read by immunoSEQ multiplex PCR, and TCRdb kept only the in-frame ones, dropping some. The sample shows approximately 290,000 clones, about 88% of them seen only once. Sequencing was performed on peripheral blood. These receptors were obtained from a woman aged 60-75 years with acute or convalescent COVID-19.

The chain combines TRBV6-5 with TRBJ1-6; the D gene is possibly TRBD1 (6 bases). Deletions cut 1 base from V and 3 bases from J, with 10 bases between. Per germline, CDR1 MNHEY and CDR2 SVGAGI. The CDR3 is made up of 16 amino acids. CDR3 coding DNA: TGTGCCAGCAGTTACTTGAGCAGGGGCTATAATTCACCCCTCCACTTT. Amino acid sequence: CASSYLSRGYNSPLHF.

This clone has only a few counts. This chain joins TRBV7-9 and TRBJ1-5; no definite D call. Germline V gives CDR1 SEHNR, CDR2 FQNEAQ (reference sequence). V lost 5 bases and J 0 bases, leaving 8 bases between the germline ends. The CDR3 runs to 14 residues. Written as DNA, the CDR3 is TGTGCCAGCAGCAGGGTATCTAGCAATCAGCCCCAGCATTTT. Protein product: CASSRVSSNQPQHF.

The V gene is TRBV2, the J gene TRBJ1-5; no clear D. CDR1 is SNHLY and CDR2 is FYNNEI in the germline V gene. This CDR3 has 14 amino acids. V dropped 0 bases and J dropped 6 bases, with 9 bases sitting between them. The DNA of the CDR3 is TGTGCCAGCAGTGAAGCCAGCCGGGTTCAGCCCCAGCATTTT. Translation gives CASSEASRVQPQHF.

The chain recombines TRBV2 with TRBJ1-4, with 9 bases matching TRBD1. The CDR3 runs 13 residues. CDR1 is SNHLY, CDR2 FYNNEI, per germline. V gave up 5 bases and J gave up 7 bases; unmatched junction bases: 2. The CDR3 sequence: CASSWGQGEKLFF. DNA of the CDR3: TGTGCCAGCAGTTGGGGACAGGGTGAAAAACTGTTTTTT.

The chain uses TRBV19 and TRBJ1-3; D is unclear. From germline, CDR1 is LNHDA and CDR2 SQIVND (reference sequence). Deletions cut 7 bases from V and 7 bases from J, with 17 bases between. This CDR3 is 14 amino acids long. CDR3 region: CASTAERARNTIYF. The CDR3 coding sequence is TGTGCCAGTACCGCCGAGAGGGCTCGGAACACCATATATTTT.

The V gene is TRBV3-1 (or the pseudogene TRBV3-2), the J gene TRBJ2-3; 11 bases align to TRBD2. Germline CDR1 is LGHDT and CDR2 is YNNKEL (reference sequence). The ends lost 1 base at V and 8 bases at J; junction bases unmatched: 8. The CDR3 sequence is 16 residues long. CDR3 amino acids: CASSQGLAGPPGTQYF. The CDR3 DNA is TGTGCCAGCAGCCAAGGACTAGCGGGGCCACCGGGTACGCAGTATTTT.